What follows are 32 T cell receptor beta chains derived from one specimen sequenced in a study of blood T cell repertoires in COVID-19. Sequencing was performed with immunoSEQ multiplex PCR; in TCRdb, only in-frame clones are kept and a portion is missing. The sample gives approximately 460,000 clones, approximately 92% of which show up once; roughly 0.92% is in the top ten. Sequenced sample: peripheral blood. These receptor sequences come from a man aged 18 to 30 with COVID-19, enrolled during active disease.

This clone has only a few counts. The chain has TRBV5-4 and TRBJ2-2; TRBD1 agrees at 7 bases. The germline CDR1 and CDR2 sequences are SGHNT and YYREEE (reference sequence). After removal of 5 bases from V and 3 bases from J, the junction contained 4 bases not matched to a gene. This CDR3 is built from 14 residues. The CDR3 region is CASSSGGDTGELFF. The CDR3 nucleotides read TGTGCCAGCAGTTCAGGGGGTGACACCGGGGAGCTGTTTTTT.

V gene TRBV5-1 combines with J gene TRBJ1-1, with D maybe TRBD1 (6 bases). From germline, CDR1 is SGHRS and CDR2 YFSETQ. The CDR3 is 16 residues long. The ends were cut back, 1 base at V and 1 base at J, with 14 bases in the middle. CDR3 in amino acids: CASSLSWQGRNTEAFF. DNA of the CDR3: TGCGCCAGCAGCTTGTCCTGGCAGGGGAGGAACACTGAAGCTTTCTTT.

The chain has TRBV7-2 and TRBJ1-4; D remains unclear. The CDR3 has 14 residues. Per the germline V gene, CDR1 is SGHTA and CDR2 is FQGNSA. V lost 2 bases and J lost 7, with 11 bases in between. Here the CDR3 reads CASSLNSIGEKLFF. The CDR3 DNA is TGTGCCAGCAGCTTAAACAGTATTGGTGAAAAACTGTTTTTT.

This sequence joins TRBV2 and TRBJ2-7, with D perhaps TRBD1 (6 bases). V lost 7 bases and J 1 base, leaving 8 bases between the germline ends. The CDR3 has 12 residues. Germline CDR1 is SNHLY and CDR2 is FYNNEI. The CDR3 is CASTTGSYEQYF. CDR3 bases: TGTGCCAGCACCACAGGGTCCTACGAGCAGTACTTC. Complete variable domain (other parts from reference TRBV2 and TRBJ2-7): EPEVTQTPSHQVTQMGQEVILRCVPISNHLYFYWYRQILGQKVEFLVSFYNNEISEKSEIFDDQFSVERPDGSNFTLKIRSTKLEDSAMYFCASTTGSYEQYFGPGTRLTVT.

This chain uses TRBV11-2 with TRBJ1-2, with 7 bases matching TRBD1. Germline CDR1 is SGHAT and CDR2 is FQNNGV. This CDR3 is built from 16 residues. Trimming took 4 bases from V and 0 from J; bases not matched to a gene: 8. The CDR3 DNA sequence: TGTGCCAGCAGCTCGGGACAGCTCAACCCTAACTATGGCTACACCTTC. It translates to CASSSGQLNPNYGYTF.

The CDR3 spells CAWKWGGLSYEQYF. CDR3 coding DNA: TGTGCCTGGAAGTGGGGCGGTCTCTCCTACGAGCAGTACTTC. V and J are TRBV30 and TRBJ2-7; D perhaps matches TRBD1 (5 bases). V was clipped by 4 bases and J by 0 bases, with 13 bases between them. The CDR3 sequence is 14 residues long. From germline, CDR1 is GTSNPN and CDR2 SVGIG (reference sequence).

This clone was seen repeatedly, ten times or more. The same CDR3 is also encoded by other DNA sequences in this sample. The chain uses TRBV7-2 and TRBJ2-1; 11 nucleotides agree with TRBD2. V was pared by 5 bases and J by 2 bases, with 2 bases of the junction left unmatched. In germline, CDR1 is SGHTA, CDR2 FQGNSA. This CDR3 has 15 amino acids. The CDR3 coding sequence is TGTGCCAGCAGCCGGACTAGCGGGCCCTACAATGAGCAGTTCTTC. It encodes CASSRTSGPYNEQFF.

This rearrangement joins TRBV5-1 to TRBJ2-7; tentatively, D is TRBD2 (7 bases). V was pared by 1 base and J by 4 bases, with 12 bases between. CDR1 is SGHRS and CDR2 is YFSETQ in the germline V gene. There are 14 residues in the CDR3. The CDR3 DNA reads TGCGCCAGCAGCTTGTTAGGGGGAGGGTACGAGCAGTACTTC. Translated, it gives CASSLLGGGYEQYF.

The chain recombines TRBV13 with TRBJ2-5, with no clear D. The CDR3 has 12 amino acids. CDR1 and CDR2 (germline): PRHDT, FYEKMQ (reference sequence). The V end was cut by 3 bases, the J end by 5 bases, with 7 bases between. For the CDR3, the DNA is TGTGCCAGCAGCTTGGGCAGGGAGACCCAGTACTTC. Its protein is CASSLGRETQYF. The whole variable domain, remainder taken from reference TRBV13 and TRBJ2-5, is AAGVIQSPRHLIKEKRETATLKCYPIPRHDTVYWYQQGPGQDPQFLISFYEKMQSDKGSIPDRFSAQQFSDYHSELNMSSLELGDSALYFCASSLGRETQYFGPGTRLLVL.

This chain links TRBV11-2 with TRBJ2-5; 8 positions match TRBD2. Per germline, CDR1 SGHAT and CDR2 FQNNGV. The CDR3 covers 15 residues. V lost 5 bases to trimming and J lost 5 bases; unmatched junction nucleotides: 10. The CDR3 DNA reads as TGTGCCAGCAGCAAAACGGGGGGGCCCCGGGAGACCCAGTACTTC. This translates into CASSKTGGPRETQYF.

The V gene is TRBV7-9, the J gene TRBJ1-3; no clear D gene. Per germline, CDR1 SEHNR and CDR2 FQNEAQ (reference sequence). The CDR3 is 15 residues long. Trimming removed 3 bases from V and 6 bases from J, with 15 bases in between. This CDR3 is CASSLNGGSSNTIYF. Here the CDR3 DNA reads TGTGCCAGCAGCTTGAATGGCGGCTCCTCAAACACCATATATTTT.

This chain joins TRBV30 and TRBJ2-7, with D tentatively TRBD2 (6 bases). The CDR3 covers 13 residues. V gave up 3 bases and J gave up 2 bases, with 11 bases separating them. Germline values: CDR1 GTSNPN, CDR2 SVGIG (reference sequence). The chain's CDR3 is CAWSLGLTYEQYF. The DNA for the CDR3 is TGTGCCTGGAGCTTGGGACTCACCTACGAGCAGTACTTC.

The chain couples TRBV20-1 to TRBJ1-5; 8 bases align to TRBD1. The CDR3 has 14 amino acids. Looked up from germline, CDR1 is DFQATT and CDR2 is SNEGSKA (reference sequence). J lost 4 bases, V lost 3 bases, and 5 bases had no gene match. The CDR3 region is CSASLGTGNQPQHF. In DNA, the CDR3 is TGCAGTGCTAGTCTAGGGACAGGAAATCAGCCCCAGCATTTT.

This clone appeared a few times. In nucleotides, the CDR3 is TGTGCCAGCTCCCAGCGGGGGGGCGGGCACGAGCAGTACTTC. Translation gives CASSQRGGGHEQYF. The chain recombines TRBV25-1 with TRBJ2-7, with 10 bases lining up with TRBD2. Germline values: CDR1 MGHDK, CDR2 SYGVNS. The CDR3 has 14 amino acids. V lost 8 bases and J lost 5; bases outside the gene matches: 9.

The J gene is TRBJ2-1, the V gene TRBV19; 9 bases are a match to TRBD1. V trimming: 5 bases; J trimming: 4 bases; junction bases outside the gene matches: 12. CDR1 LNHDA and CDR2 SQIVND come from the germline V gene (reference sequence). The CDR3 extends over 17 amino acids. CDR3 DNA: TGTGCCAGTAGTGCCGTCCCGGGACAGGGTTGGTACAATGAGCAGTTCTTC. It is translated as CASSAVPGQGWYNEQFF.

V is TRBV12-5 and J is TRBJ2-7; TRBD2 agrees at 7 bases. With V trimmed by 0 bases and J by 2 bases, 7 bases remained unmatched. CDR3 length: 16 amino acids. The germline gives CDR1 LGHNT, CDR2 FRNRAP. In DNA form, the CDR3 reads TGTGCTAGTGGTTTGGTATTAGGACGGGGGGCCTACGAGCAGTACTTC. Translated, it gives CASGLVLGRGAYEQYF.

The chain uses TRBV11-2 and TRBJ2-1; TRBD2 matches at 10 bases. The CDR3 runs to 15 residues. V shed 2 bases and J 7 bases; nucleotides not matched to a gene: 5. CDR1 SGHAT and CDR2 FQNNGV come from the germline V gene. The CDR3: CASSLPSGRMNEQFF. The CDR3 DNA follows: TGTGCCAGCAGCTTACCTAGCGGGAGAATGAATGAGCAGTTCTTC.

The chain recombines TRBV12-3 or TRBV12-4 with TRBJ2-1, with TRBD1 as a possible D gene (5 bases). Trimming removed 2 bases from V and 7 bases from J, with 9 bases in between. The CDR3 covers 13 residues. The CDR3 bases are TGTGCCAGCAGTTTAACAGGTCGGAATGAGCAGTTCTTC. This sequence encodes CASSLTGRNEQFF.

The rearrangement joins TRBV7-2 to TRBJ2-3, with D unclear. The germline CDR1 and CDR2 sequences are SGHTA and FQGNSA. The CDR3 has 13 amino acids. The V gene lost 2 bases and the J gene lost 5 bases, with 8 bases spanning the gap. This chain's CDR3 is CASSLPALDTQYF. The CDR3 DNA is TGTGCCAGCAGCTTACCCGCGTTAGATACGCAGTATTTT.

This clone has only one observation. The chain is built from TRBV5-1 and TRBJ2-7, with 9 bases lining up with TRBD1. Trimming at V came to 3 bases and at J to 6 bases, leaving 7 bases not matched to a gene. Germline V lookup: CDR1 SGHRS, CDR2 YFSETQ. The CDR3 runs to 14 residues. The CDR3 region is CASSSKQGAGEQYF. The DNA for the CDR3 is TGCGCCAGCAGCTCAAAACAGGGGGCAGGCGAGCAGTACTTC.

In the case of this clone: The junction departs from germline at one end; a sequencing error may be responsible. This specimen includes other DNA sequences encoding the same CDR3. The gene calls are TRBV18 and TRBJ1-6; D is ambiguous. CDR1 KGHSH and CDR2 LQKENI come from the germline V gene. CDR3 length: 16 residues. For the CDR3, the DNA is TGTGCCAGCTCGCTTAGATCGGGTTCCTACAATTCACCCCTCCACTTT. Translated, it gives CASSLRSGSYNSPLHF. Looking up the rest from reference TRBV18 and TRBJ1-6 gives the full variable domain: NAGVMQNPRHLVRRRGQEARLRCSPMKGHSHVYWYRQLPEEGLKFMVYLQKENIIDESGMPKERFSAEFPKEGPSILRIQQVVRGDSAAYFCASSLRSGSYNSPLHFGNGTRLTVT.

V usage is TRBV10-3 and J usage is TRBJ2-1, with TRBD2 matching over 10 bases. This CDR3 has 15 residues. V lost 7 bases, J lost 5 bases, and 8 bases stayed unmatched. CDR1 and CDR2 (germline): ENHRY, SYGVKD. The CDR3 spells CAIKRTSGNDNEQFF. In nucleotides, the CDR3 is TGTGCCATCAAGAGGACTAGCGGTAACGACAATGAGCAGTTCTTC.

The chain combines TRBV19 with TRBJ2-1, with 7 positions matching TRBD2. CDR1 and CDR2 (germline): LNHDA, SQIVND (reference sequence). The V and J ends lost 6 bases and 8 bases, in that order; junction bases with no gene match: 16. The CDR3 is made up of 16 amino acids. CDR3 residues: CASSHAAGVGRDEQFF. The CDR3 nucleotides are TGTGCCAGTAGCCACGCCGCGGGAGTGGGGCGGGATGAGCAGTTCTTC.

The chain links TRBV4-1 to TRBJ2-3, with TRBD2 matching over 10 bases. V lost 1 base to trimming and J lost 2 bases; unmatched junction nucleotides: 3. Germline CDR1 is MGHRA and CDR2 is YSYEKL. There are 16 residues in the CDR3. This CDR3 is CASSQGTSGYTDTQYF. The DNA of the CDR3 is TGCGCCAGCAGCCAAGGGACTAGCGGTTACACAGATACGCAGTATTTT.

The chain uses TRBV5-1 and TRBJ2-5, with no clear D. Germline V gene sequence: CDR1 SGHRS, CDR2 YFSETQ. This CDR3 region has 16 residues. Trimming stripped 0 bases from V and 5 bases from J, with 17 bases between. As DNA, the CDR3 is TGCGCCAGCAGCTTGGACCCGATATACAGCCCCGAGACCCAGTACTTC. Encoded protein: CASSLDPIYSPETQYF. Supplemented by reference TRBV5-1 and TRBJ2-5, the full variable domain reads KAGVTQTPRYLIKTRGQQVTLSCSPISGHRSVSWYQQTPGQGLQFLFEYFSETQRNKGNFPGRFSGRQFSNSRSEMNVSTLELGDSALYLCASSLDPIYSPETQYFGPGTRLLVL.

The chain carries TRBV6-2 or TRBV6-3 and TRBJ2-1, with D possibly TRBD2 on 6 matching bases. Germline V lookup: CDR1 MNHEY, CDR2 SVGEGT. The CDR3 consists of 14 residues. Trimming stripped 5 bases from V and 3 bases from J, with 11 bases between. DNA for the CDR3: TGTGCCAGCAGTGATGGCGGGAACTACAATGAGCAGTTCTTC. It yields the protein CASSDGGNYNEQFF.

V and J are TRBV7-6 and TRBJ2-7, with 7 bases that match TRBD2. The trim removed 0 bases at V and 0 bases at J, leaving 8 bases unmatched. This CDR3 comprises 17 residues. The germline gives CDR1 SGHVS, CDR2 FNYEAQ. The CDR3 DNA reads TGTGCCAGCAGCTTAGCGGGAGGACTAGGGAGCTCCTACGAGCAGTACTTC. Translated: CASSLAGGLGSSYEQYF.

The CDR3 region is CASSKTDQETQYF. CDR3 in DNA: TGTGCCAGCAGTAAGACAGACCAAGAGACCCAGTACTTC. V gene TRBV6-5 combines with J gene TRBJ2-5, with D possibly being TRBD1 (5 bases). The CDR3 consists of 13 residues. Trimming shortened V by 5 bases and J by 0 bases, and 7 bases separated the two germline ends. Germline values: CDR1 MNHEY, CDR2 SVGAGI.

V and J are TRBV9 and TRBJ2-3, with a weak D call TRBD2 (6 bases). The germline V gene has CDR1 SGDLS and CDR2 YYNGEE. Trimming removed 4 bases at V and 2 bases at J, with 11 bases between. The CDR3 is 14 residues long. The CDR3 bases are TGTGCCAGCAGCCAACGGACTACCACAGATACGCAGTATTTT. Translated, it gives CASSQRTTTDTQYF.

This sequence joins TRBV5-1 and TRBJ2-7, with D perhaps matching TRBD2 (5 bases). The CDR3 spans 14 residues. Germline loops: CDR1 SGHRS, CDR2 YFSETQ. Trimming took 1 base from V and 0 from J, leaving 8 bases between them. In DNA, the CDR3 is TGCGCCAGCAGCTTGCTGGGGAGCTCCTACGAGCAGTACTTC. This translates into CASSLLGSSYEQYF. The full variable domain, with the rest looked up from reference TRBV5-1 and TRBJ2-7, is KAGVTQTPRYLIKTRGQQVTLSCSPISGHRSVSWYQQTPGQGLQFLFEYFSETQRNKGNFPGRFSGRQFSNSRSEMNVSTLELGDSALYLCASSLLGSSYEQYFGPGTRLTVT.

This chain uses TRBV19 with TRBJ1-4; D remains ambiguous. Trimming stripped 5 bases from V and 7 bases from J, with 17 bases between. This CDR3 comprises 15 residues. Germline V lookup: CDR1 LNHDA, CDR2 SQIVND (reference sequence). The CDR3 nucleotides read TGTGCCAGTAGTTGGGCTCCGGGGTTGGCTGAAAAACTGTTTTTT. Its protein is CASSWAPGLAEKLFF.

V usage is TRBV3-1 (or the pseudogene TRBV3-2) and J usage is TRBJ2-3; 10 bases align to TRBD2. The trim removed 4 bases at V and 0 bases at J, leaving 13 bases unmatched. Germline CDR1 is LGHDT and CDR2 is YNNKEL (reference sequence). The length of the CDR3 is 19 residues. CDR3 amino acids: CASSPSSGGVASSTDTQYF. Here the CDR3 DNA reads TGTGCCAGCAGCCCTTCAAGCGGGGGGGTCGCATCTAGCACAGATACGCAGTATTTT.